These 24 T cell receptor beta chains share one sample of origin, sequenced in a study of blood T cell repertoires in COVID-19. Profiling relied on immunoSEQ multiplex PCR, and the TCRdb table lists in-frame clones only, not all of them. The data contain about 270,000 clones, roughly 87% of them singletons. The sequenced sample consisted of PBMCs or T cells enriched from blood (not recorded which). These receptors were obtained from a woman aged 25-40 years who had recovered from COVID-19.

This clone showed up just a few times. The rearrangement uses TRBV28 and TRBJ2-7; 12 bases map to TRBD2. This CDR3 spans 18 amino acids. Germline trimming cut 4 bases from V and 0 bases from J; bases unmatched to any gene: 10. Germline V gives CDR1 MDHEN, CDR2 SYDVKM. CDR3 nucleotide sequence: TGTGCCAGCAGTTCCCTTCTAGCGGGAGGGAGGAGCTCCTACGAGCAGTACTTC. Translating it yields CASSSLLAGGRSSYEQYF. Based on the CDR3 plus reference TRBV28 and TRBJ2-7, the full variable domain is DVKVTQSSRYLVKRTGEKVFLECVQDMDHENMFWYRQDPGLGLRLIYFSYDVKMKEKGDIPEGYSVSREKKERFSLILESASTNQTSMYLCASSSLLAGGRSSYEQYFGPGTRLTVT.

The chain has TRBV5-5 and TRBJ2-5, with D unresolved. CDR3 size: 19 residues. The V gene's germline CDR1 is SGHKS and CDR2 YYEKEE (reference sequence). V gave up 1 base and J gave up 5 bases, with 27 bases separating them. The CDR3 coding sequence is TGTGCCAGCAGCTTGAGTACTGGAGTTCACCGACCCCCGATGGAGACCCAGTACTTC. This codes for CASSLSTGVHRPPMETQYF.

The J gene is TRBJ2-5, the V gene TRBV28; D is perhaps TRBD1 (7 bases). CDR3 length: 13 residues. CDR1 is MDHEN and CDR2 is SYDVKM in the germline V gene. Trimming cost V 10 bases and J 5 bases, with 17 bases left between them. CDR3: CATHGGTVETQYF. Here the CDR3 DNA reads TGTGCCACCCACGGCGGGACAGTCGAGACCCAGTACTTC.

The chain is built from TRBV2 and TRBJ2-2; 13 nucleotides agree with TRBD2. CDR1 and CDR2 (germline): SNHLY, FYNNEI. Trimming cost V 3 bases and J 10 bases; bases outside gene matches: 11. CDR3 length: 17 amino acids. CDR3 nucleotide sequence: TGTGCCAGCAGTGAGGGACTAGCGGGGTCCCTAAGGTCGGAGCTGTTTTTT. This sequence encodes CASSEGLAGSLRSELFF.

This clone was picked up one time. The J gene is TRBJ1-1, the V gene TRBV21-1. TRBV21-1 is a pseudogene locus. The CDR3 covers 15 residues. CDR3 nucleotides: TGTGCCAGCAGCCTCCATCTCCGGGAGGACACTGAAGCTTTCTTT. It encodes CASSLHLREDTEAFF.

This clone was observed a few times. J is TRBJ1-4 and V is TRBV5-1; D gene unclear. Germline V gene data show CDR1 as SGHRS and CDR2 as YFSETQ. The CDR3 loop spans 15 amino acids. V was pared by 4 bases and J by 8 bases, with 18 bases between. CDR3 loop: CASSTRGGLGEKLFF. In nucleotides, the CDR3 is TGCGCCAGCAGCACCCGGGGTGGCTTAGGCGAAAAACTGTTTTTT.

J is TRBJ1-1 and V is TRBV5-1; tentatively, D is TRBD1 (6 bases). The CDR3 totals 15 residues. Trimming left V 1 base short and J 1 base short, with 11 bases between. Germline V lookup: CDR1 SGHRS, CDR2 YFSETQ. CDR3 in DNA: TGCGCCAGCAGCTTGTGGACAGCGTCGAACACTGAAGCTTTCTTT. Protein: CASSLWTASNTEAFF.

Written as DNA, the CDR3 is TGCAGTGCTAGTTTGGGATGGAGGACAGATACGCAGTATTTT. Its protein is CSASLGWRTDTQYF. The chain links TRBV20-1 to TRBJ2-3, with D perhaps matching TRBD2 (5 bases). Trimming took off 3 bases at V and 3 bases at J, with 13 bases between the two ends. This CDR3 comprises 14 residues. CDR1 DFQATT and CDR2 SNEGSKA come from the germline V gene (reference sequence).

This clone was picked up one time. This chain uses TRBV4-1 with TRBJ1-6; D is possibly TRBD1 (6 bases). V lost 4 bases, J lost 3 bases, and 13 bases lay in between. Germline CDR1 and CDR2: MGHRA and YSYEKL. There are 16 residues in the CDR3. CDR3 nucleotides: TGCGCCAGCAGCCGAGGACAGTCCGGCTATAATTCACCCCTCCACTTT. It codes for CASSRGQSGYNSPLHF.

The J gene is TRBJ2-7, the V gene TRBV27; D is perhaps TRBD1 (6 bases). The CDR3 is made up of 18 amino acids. Germline CDR1 reads MNHEY; CDR2 reads SMNVEV (reference sequence). V was trimmed by 4 bases and J by 6 bases, leaving 28 bases between them. The CDR3 protein is CASSWATTGVNSRSEQYF. The DNA for the CDR3 is TGTGCCAGCAGTTGGGCGACGACAGGAGTTAATAGTCGCTCCGAGCAGTACTTC.

The genes are TRBV6-2 or TRBV6-3 and TRBJ2-4, with a tentative D call TRBD1 (6 bases). V gave up 4 bases and J gave up 1 base, with 23 bases separating them. The germline gives CDR1 MNHEY, CDR2 SVGEGT. The CDR3 extends over 19 amino acids. For the CDR3, the DNA is TGTGCCAGCAGTTCCAACAGGGCAGTTGCGCCACTGGCCAAAAACATTCAGTACTTC. This gives the protein CASSSNRAVAPLAKNIQYF.

The chain links TRBV29-1 to TRBJ1-1, with D possibly being TRBD1 (5 bases). V dropped 7 bases and J dropped 11 bases, with 14 bases sitting between them. The CDR3 loop spans 10 amino acids. Germline V gene lookup returns CDR1 SQVTM and CDR2 ANQGSEA. Written as DNA, the CDR3 is TGCAGCGGCCCCCCGTACAGGGCTTTCTTT. It translates to CSGPPYRAFF.

This rearrangement joins TRBV30 to TRBJ1-6; perhaps TRBD1 as D (6 bases). The CDR3 contains 12 residues. Germline assignment: CDR1 GTSNPN and CDR2 SVGIG (reference sequence). Trimming pared 0 bases from V and 9 bases from J, leaving 6 bases between. CDR3 sequence (DNA): TGTGCCTGGAGTGTAGGGGGTTCACCCCTCCACTTT. It encodes CAWSVGGSPLHF.

The chain is built from TRBV4-3 and TRBJ1-1; D gene uncertain. CDR3 length equals 15 residues. CDR1 LGHNA and CDR2 YSLEER come from the germline V gene. Trimming took off 0 bases at V and 1 base at J, with 9 bases between the two ends. The CDR3 DNA reads as TGCGCCAGCAGCCAAGATGTGGCAGAGAACACTGAAGCTTTCTTT. Its protein product is CASSQDVAENTEAFF.

The rearrangement joins TRBV18 to TRBJ1-1; TRBD1 matches at 8 bases. Germline values: CDR1 KGHSH, CDR2 LQKENI. After removal of 1 base from V and 0 bases from J, the junction contained 4 bases not matched to a gene. This CDR3 contains 16 residues. The CDR3 protein is CASSPLGQGMNTEAFF. The CDR3, as DNA: TGTGCCAGCTCACCACTTGGACAGGGCATGAACACTGAAGCTTTCTTT.

This clone has just one count. V gene TRBV20-1 combines with J gene TRBJ2-3, with TRBD2 matching 11 bases. This CDR3 has 20 residues. Germline trimming cut 3 bases from V and 0 bases from J; bases unmatched to any gene: 17. The germline V gene encodes CDR1 DFQATT and CDR2 SNEGSKA (reference sequence). The CDR3, as DNA: TGCAGTGCTAGTGGCCCAGAACCTCTAGCGGGGGGAACTAGCACAGATACGCAGTATTTT. Amino acid sequence: CSASGPEPLAGGTSTDTQYF.

The J gene is TRBJ1-4, the V gene TRBV9, with D possibly TRBD1 on 5 matching bases. The V end was cut by 6 bases, the J end by 7 bases, with 19 bases between. Germline V gene lookup returns CDR1 SGDLS and CDR2 YYNGEE. The CDR3 has 15 residues. DNA for the CDR3: TGTGCCAGCACCACAGGTGGAAATAGTCGTGAAAAACTGTTTTTT. Residues: CASTTGGNSREKLFF.

V usage is TRBV11-2 and J usage is TRBJ1-2; D perhaps matches TRBD1 (6 bases). This CDR3 is 14 amino acids long. Looked up from germline, CDR1 is SGHAT and CDR2 is FQNNGV. V lost 3 bases to trimming and J lost 4 bases, with 12 bases between them. CDR3 residues: CASSFPGAGYGYTF. For the CDR3, the DNA is TGTGCCAGCAGCTTCCCAGGGGCGGGCTATGGCTACACCTTC.

In this sample, this clone turned up once. J is TRBJ1-2 and V is TRBV18; tentative D call: TRBD1 (5 bases). V shed 6 bases and J shed 4 bases, with 15 bases lying between them. Germline CDR1 reads KGHSH; CDR2 reads LQKENI. The CDR3 has 14 amino acids. The CDR3 coding sequence is TGTGCCAGCTCCCCGATACAGGAACCCTATGGCTACACCTTC. It yields the protein CASSPIQEPYGYTF.

The chain is built from TRBV30 and TRBJ1-1; D is ambiguous. This CDR3 region has 12 residues. Germline V gene lookup returns CDR1 GTSNPN and CDR2 SVGIG (reference sequence). V lost 1 base, J lost 3 bases, and 6 bases lay in between. The CDR3 DNA reads TGTGCCTGGAGTGACCGGTACACTGAAGCTTTCTTT. Its translation: CAWSDRYTEAFF.

The V and J genes are TRBV5-4 and TRBJ2-6, with D uncertain. Germline-derived CDR1 and CDR2 are SGHNT and YYREEE (reference sequence). With 0 bases removed from V and 0 bases from J, the gap between germline ends came to 7 bases. The CDR3 runs 16 residues. The CDR3 spells CASSLGGSSGANVLTF. The CDR3 DNA follows: TGTGCCAGCAGCTTGGGCGGCTCCTCTGGGGCCAACGTCCTGACTTTC. Full variable domain (outside the CDR3, taken from reference TRBV5-4 and TRBJ2-6): ETGVTQSPTHLIKTRGQQVTLRCSSQSGHNTVSWYQQALGQGPQFIFQYYREEENGRGNFPPRFSGLQFPNYSSELNVNALELDDSALYLCASSLGGSSGANVLTFGAGSRLTVL.

The chain couples TRBV19 to TRBJ1-5; TRBD1 agrees at 7 bases. Germline V gene lookup returns CDR1 LNHDA and CDR2 SQIVND (reference sequence). V lost 4 bases and J lost 0; bases outside the gene matches: 3. The CDR3 totals 15 residues. The CDR3 DNA reads as TGTGCCAGTAGTAGGACAGGTCCTAGCAATCAGCCCCAGCATTTT. It yields the protein CASSRTGPSNQPQHF.

This chain joins TRBV9 and TRBJ1-1; 8 bases match TRBD1. After removal of 3 bases from V and 4 bases from J, the junction contained 8 bases not matched to a gene. CDR3 length: 15 amino acids. Per the germline V gene, CDR1 is SGDLS and CDR2 is YYNGEE. CDR3 bases: TGTGCCAGCAGCGCGAGGACAGGGAGGGGCACTGAAGCTTTCTTT. Encoded protein: CASSARTGRGTEAFF.

The V gene is TRBV7-3, the J gene TRBJ2-3; the match to TRBD1 covers 8 bases. The CDR3 is 16 amino acids. J was trimmed by 5 bases and V by 4 bases; bases with no gene match: 11. Germline lookup yields CDR1 SGHTA and CDR2 FQGTGA. DNA of the CDR3: TGTGCCAGCAGCTACCGCAGGGGGCGAGGGGGAGATACGCAGTATTTT. The encoded protein is CASSYRRGRGGDTQYF. The full variable domain, its missing parts supplied by reference TRBV7-3 and TRBJ2-3, is GAGVSQTPSNKVTEKGKYVELRCDPISGHTALYWYRQSLGQGPEFLIYFQGTGAADDSGLPNDRFFAVRPEGSVSTLKIQRTERGDSAVYLCASSYRRGRGGDTQYFGPGTRLTVL.